This T cell receptor (beta chain) was sequenced in a study of cytomegalovirus exposure and HLA in healthy donors. Study conclusions and caveats: Reports showed the classifier diagnosing cytomegalovirus status with high specificity and sensitivity.

This CDR3 contains 15 residues. Looked up from germline, CDR1 is SGHRS and CDR2 is YFSETQ. The V gene lost 6 bases and the J gene lost 4 bases, with 16 bases spanning the gap. This clone came up once. Its antigen is unknown. PCR used 60 Vbeta primers and 13 Jbeta primers. Original data processing: The count from a later analysis was 79 million or so unique TCR beta chains, some 11 million of them shared. Assay used: immunoSEQ multiplex PCR; TCRdb lists only in-frame clones, some missing. Clone size and the V and J calls come from that table; the DNA yielded D and trimming. The sample carries 150,000 to 170,000 clones, 80% recorded once.

The receptor's source is a woman between 40 and 50 years old in good health and CMV-seropositive. The genes are TRBV5-1 and TRBJ2-2; the D gene is possibly TRBD2 (7 bases). Sequenced sample: PBMCs. The CDR3 DNA sequence: TGCGCCAGCACCCTGGGGGCGGGAGTCACCGGGGAGCTGTTTTTT. It translates to CASTLGAGVTGELFF.